The clone carrying this T cell receptor beta chain was detected only once. Original processing methods: For nucleated cells, counts were estimated from reference gene primer amplification. The data were produced by immunoSEQ multiplex PCR, yet TCRdb's version contains in-frame clones alone and is incomplete. V, J and clone size are those of that table, while D and trimming were read from the DNA. The sample contains about 82,000 clones, under 90% of which appear only once. The data derive from a study of blood T cell repertoires in COVID-19. Whole-study context: Sites in the United States, Italy and Spain provided acute and convalescent COVID-19 samples. From T cells, B-cell-depleted T cells, or PBMCs came the material, which was cDNA or gDNA.

This receptor was taken from a woman aged 40 to 55 with active or convalescent COVID-19. The sequenced sample was peripheral blood.

CDR3 sequence: CASRGTGEGYTF. As DNA, the CDR3 is TGTGCCAGCAGGGGGACAGGGGAAGGCTACACCTTC. The V and J genes are TRBV7-3 and TRBJ1-2, with TRBD1 matching 10 bases. After removal of 6 bases from V and 8 bases from J, the junction contained 3 bases not matched to a gene. The germline CDR1 and CDR2 sequences are SGHTA and FQGTGA. This CDR3 is built from 12 residues.